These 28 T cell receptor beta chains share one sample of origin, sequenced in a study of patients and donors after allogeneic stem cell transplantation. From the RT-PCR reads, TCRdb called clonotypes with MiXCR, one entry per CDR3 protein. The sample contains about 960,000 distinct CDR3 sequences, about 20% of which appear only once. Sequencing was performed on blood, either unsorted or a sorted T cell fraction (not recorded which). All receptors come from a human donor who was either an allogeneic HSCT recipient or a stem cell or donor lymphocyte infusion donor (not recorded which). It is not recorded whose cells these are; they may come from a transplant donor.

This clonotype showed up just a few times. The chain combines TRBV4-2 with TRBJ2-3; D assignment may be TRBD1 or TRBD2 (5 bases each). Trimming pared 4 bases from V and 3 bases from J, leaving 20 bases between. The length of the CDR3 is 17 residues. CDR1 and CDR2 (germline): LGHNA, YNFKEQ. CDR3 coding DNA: TGTGCCAGCAGCCGTTTGCCCCCCCCCGGGGCGACAGATACGCAGTATTTT. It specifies CASSRLPPPGATDTQYF.

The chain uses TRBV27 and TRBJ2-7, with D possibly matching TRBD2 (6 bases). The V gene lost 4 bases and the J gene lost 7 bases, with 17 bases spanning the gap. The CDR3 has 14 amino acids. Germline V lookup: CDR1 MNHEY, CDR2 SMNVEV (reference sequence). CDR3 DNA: TGTGCCAGCAGTTCCGGGTCGGGGGTTTGGGAGCAGTACTTC. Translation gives CASSSGSGVWEQYF.

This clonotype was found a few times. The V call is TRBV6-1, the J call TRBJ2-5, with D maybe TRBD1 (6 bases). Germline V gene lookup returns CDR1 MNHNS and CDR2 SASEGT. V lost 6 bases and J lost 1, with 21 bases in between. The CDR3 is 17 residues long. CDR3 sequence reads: CASRLRTVRLGQETQYF. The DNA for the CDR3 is TGTGCCAGCAGGCTCCGGACAGTCCGCCTAGGCCAAGAGACCCAGTACTTC.

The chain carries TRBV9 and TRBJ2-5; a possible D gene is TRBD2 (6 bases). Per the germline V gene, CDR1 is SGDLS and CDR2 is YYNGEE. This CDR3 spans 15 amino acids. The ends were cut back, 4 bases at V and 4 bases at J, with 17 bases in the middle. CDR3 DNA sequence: TGTGCCAGCAGCCCATCCGGGACTTACTCAGAGACCCAGTACTTC. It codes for CASSPSGTYSETQYF. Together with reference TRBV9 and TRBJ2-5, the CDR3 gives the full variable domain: DSGVTQTPKHLITATGQRVTLRCSPRSGDLSVYWYQQSLDQGLQFLIQYYNGEERAKGNILERFSAQQFPDLHSELNLSSLELGDSALYFCASSPSGTYSETQYFGPGTRLLVL.

The CDR3 region is CASGGRLSTDTQYF. In DNA, the CDR3 is TGTGCCTCAGGGGGACGGCTCAGCACAGATACGCAGTATTTT. The chain has TRBV25-1 and TRBJ2-3; 7 bases line up with TRBD1. This CDR3 comprises 14 residues. Germline V gives CDR1 MGHDK, CDR2 SYGVNS. V was clipped by 11 bases and J by 0 bases; unmatched bases: 8. Using reference TRBV25-1 and TRBJ2-3 for the parts outside the CDR3, the full variable domain is EADIYQTPRYLVIGTGKKITLECSQTMGHDKMYWYQQDPGMELHLIHYSYGVNSTEKGDLSSESTVSRIRTEHFPLTLESARPSHTSQYLCASGGRLSTDTQYFGPGTRLTVL.

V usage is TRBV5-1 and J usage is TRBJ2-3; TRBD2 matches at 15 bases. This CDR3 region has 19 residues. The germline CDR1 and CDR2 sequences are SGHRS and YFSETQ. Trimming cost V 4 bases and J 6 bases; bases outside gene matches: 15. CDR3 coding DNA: TGCGCCAGCAGCCTTAGAGGACTAGCGGGAGGGCCGCGAGCGGATACGCAGTATTTT. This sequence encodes CASSLRGLAGGPRADTQYF.

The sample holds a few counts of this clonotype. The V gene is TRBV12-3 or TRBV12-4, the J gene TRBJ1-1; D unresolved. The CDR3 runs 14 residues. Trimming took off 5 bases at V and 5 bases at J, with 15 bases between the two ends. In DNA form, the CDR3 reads TGTGCCAGCAGTCGGCAGGCAACACATACTGAAGCTTTCTTT. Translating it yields CASSRQATHTEAFF.

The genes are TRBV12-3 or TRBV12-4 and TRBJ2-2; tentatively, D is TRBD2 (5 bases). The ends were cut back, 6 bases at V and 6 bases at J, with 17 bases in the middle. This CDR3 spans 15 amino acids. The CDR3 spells CASSYKRPGAGELFF. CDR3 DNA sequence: TGTGCCAGCAGCTACAAGCGGCCCGGGGCCGGGGAGCTGTTTTTT.

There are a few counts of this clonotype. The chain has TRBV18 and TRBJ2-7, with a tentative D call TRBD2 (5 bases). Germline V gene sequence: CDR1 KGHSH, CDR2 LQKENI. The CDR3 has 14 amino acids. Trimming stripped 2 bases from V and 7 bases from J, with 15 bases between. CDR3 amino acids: CASSPNPGDGEQYF. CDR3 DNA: TGTGCCAGCTCACCAAACCCCGGGGATGGAGAGCAGTACTTC. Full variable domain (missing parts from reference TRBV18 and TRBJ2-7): NAGVMQNPRHLVRRRGQEARLRCSPMKGHSHVYWYRQLPEEGLKFMVYLQKENIIDESGMPKERFSAEFPKEGPSILRIQQVVRGDSAAYFCASSPNPGDGEQYFGPGTRLTVT.

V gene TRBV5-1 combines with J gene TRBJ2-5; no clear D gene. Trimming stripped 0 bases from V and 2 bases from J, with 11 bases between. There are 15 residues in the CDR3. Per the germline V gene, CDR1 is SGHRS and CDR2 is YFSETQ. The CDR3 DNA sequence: TGCGCCAGCAGCTTGGCCACTGCTAGTCAAGAGACCCAGTACTTC. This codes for CASSLATASQETQYF.

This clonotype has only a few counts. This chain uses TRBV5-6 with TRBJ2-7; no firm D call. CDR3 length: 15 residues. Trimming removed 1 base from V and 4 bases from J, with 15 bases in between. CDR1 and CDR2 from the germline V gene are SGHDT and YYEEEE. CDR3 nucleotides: TGTGCCAGCAGCTTGAAGGTCGGGTTGGAGTACGAGCAGTACTTC. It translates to CASSLKVGLEYEQYF.

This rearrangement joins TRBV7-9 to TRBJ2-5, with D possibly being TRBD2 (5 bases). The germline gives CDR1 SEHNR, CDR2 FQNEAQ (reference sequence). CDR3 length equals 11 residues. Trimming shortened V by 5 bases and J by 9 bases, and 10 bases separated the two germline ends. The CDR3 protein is CASSVDSAQYF. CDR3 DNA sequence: TGTGCCAGCAGCGTGGACTCGGCCCAGTACTTC.

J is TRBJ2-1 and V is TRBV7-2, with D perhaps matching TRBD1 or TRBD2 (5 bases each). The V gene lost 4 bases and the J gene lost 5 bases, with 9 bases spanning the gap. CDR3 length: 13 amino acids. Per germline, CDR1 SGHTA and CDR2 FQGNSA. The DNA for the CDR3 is TGTGCCAGCAGCTACCCGGGACACAATGAGCAGTTCTTC. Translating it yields CASSYPGHNEQFF.

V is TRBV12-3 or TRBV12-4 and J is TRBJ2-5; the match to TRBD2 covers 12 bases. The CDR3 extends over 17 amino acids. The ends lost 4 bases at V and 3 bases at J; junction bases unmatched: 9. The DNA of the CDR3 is TGTGCCAGCAGTTCTAGCGGGAGGGCCGTCACCGAAGAGACCCAGTACTTC. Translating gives CASSSSGRAVTEETQYF.

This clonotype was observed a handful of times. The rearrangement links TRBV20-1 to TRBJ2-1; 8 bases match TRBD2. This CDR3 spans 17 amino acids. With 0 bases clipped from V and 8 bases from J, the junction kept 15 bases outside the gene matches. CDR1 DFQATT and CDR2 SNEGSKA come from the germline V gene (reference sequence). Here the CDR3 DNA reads TGCAGTGCTAGAGATTATCTGAGAAGCGGGAGAGGCGATGAGCAGTTCTTC. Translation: CSARDYLRSGRGDEQFF.

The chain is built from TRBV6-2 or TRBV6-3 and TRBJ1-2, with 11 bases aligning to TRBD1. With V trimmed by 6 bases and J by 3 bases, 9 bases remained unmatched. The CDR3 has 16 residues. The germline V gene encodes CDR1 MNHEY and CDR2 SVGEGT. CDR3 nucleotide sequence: TGTGCCAGCAGACCGGACAGGGGGCTTGCTGACTATGGCTACACCTTC. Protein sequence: CASRPDRGLADYGYTF.

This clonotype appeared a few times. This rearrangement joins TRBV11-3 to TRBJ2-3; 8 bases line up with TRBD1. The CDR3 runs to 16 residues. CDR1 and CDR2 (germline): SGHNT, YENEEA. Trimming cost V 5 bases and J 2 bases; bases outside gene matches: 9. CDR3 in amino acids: CASSPRRTGSTDTQYF. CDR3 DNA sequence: TGTGCCAGCAGCCCCCGACGGACAGGGTCCACAGATACGCAGTATTTT. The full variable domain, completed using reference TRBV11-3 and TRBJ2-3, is EAGVVQSPRYKIIEKKQPVAFWCNPISGHNTLYWYLQNLGQGPELLIRYENEEAVDDSQLPKDRFSAERLKGVDSTLKIQPAELGDSAVYLCASSPRRTGSTDTQYFGPGTRLTVL.

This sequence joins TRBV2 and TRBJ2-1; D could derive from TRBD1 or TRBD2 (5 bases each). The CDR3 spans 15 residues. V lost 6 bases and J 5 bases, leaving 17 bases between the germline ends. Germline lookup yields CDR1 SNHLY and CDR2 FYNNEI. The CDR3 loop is CASRDIGTTHNEQFF. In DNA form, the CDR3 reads TGTGCCAGCAGGGACATCGGGACCACCCACAATGAGCAGTTCTTC.

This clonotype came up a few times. The CDR3 region is CASRGGRLDNNEQFF. CDR3 in DNA: TGTGCCAGCAGGGGTGGGCGCCTCGATAACAATGAGCAGTTCTTC. The V call is TRBV3-1, the J call TRBJ2-1; D gene unclear. The V and J ends lost 6 bases and 5 bases respectively, with 17 bases between them. The CDR3 spans 15 residues. Germline CDR1 reads LGHDT; CDR2 reads YNNKEL (reference sequence).

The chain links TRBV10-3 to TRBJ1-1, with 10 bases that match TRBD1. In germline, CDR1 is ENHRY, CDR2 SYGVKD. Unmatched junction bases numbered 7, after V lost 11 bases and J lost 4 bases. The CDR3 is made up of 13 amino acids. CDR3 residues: CAATRDRGTEAFF. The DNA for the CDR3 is TGTGCCGCAACCCGGGACAGGGGCACTGAAGCTTTCTTT.

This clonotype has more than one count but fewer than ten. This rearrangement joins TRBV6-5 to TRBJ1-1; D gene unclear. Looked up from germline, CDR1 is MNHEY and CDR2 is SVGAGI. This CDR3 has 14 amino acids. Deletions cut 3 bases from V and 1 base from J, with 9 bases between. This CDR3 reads CASSYIGRNTEAFF. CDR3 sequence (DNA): TGTGCCAGCAGTTATATAGGCAGGAACACTGAAGCTTTCTTT.

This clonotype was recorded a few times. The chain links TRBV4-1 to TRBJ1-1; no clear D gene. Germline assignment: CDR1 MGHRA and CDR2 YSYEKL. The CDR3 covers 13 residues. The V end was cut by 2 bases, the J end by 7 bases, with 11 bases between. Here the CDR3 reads CASSQIGKGEAFF. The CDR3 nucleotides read TGCGCCAGCAGCCAAATCGGCAAGGGTGAAGCTTTCTTT.

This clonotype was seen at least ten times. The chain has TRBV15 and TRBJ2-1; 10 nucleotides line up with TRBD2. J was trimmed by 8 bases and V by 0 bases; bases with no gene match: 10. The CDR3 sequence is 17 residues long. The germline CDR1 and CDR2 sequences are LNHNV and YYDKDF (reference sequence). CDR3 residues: CATSRDPLAGVGDEQFF. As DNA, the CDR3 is TGTGCCACCAGCAGAGATCCTCTAGCGGGAGTGGGCGATGAGCAGTTCTTC.

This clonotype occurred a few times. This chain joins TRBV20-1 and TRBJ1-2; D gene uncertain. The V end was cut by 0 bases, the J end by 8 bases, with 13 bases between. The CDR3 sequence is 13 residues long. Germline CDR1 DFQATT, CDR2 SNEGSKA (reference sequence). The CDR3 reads CSARDPGQYGYTF. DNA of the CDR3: TGCAGTGCTAGAGATCCTGGGCAATACGGCTACACCTTC.

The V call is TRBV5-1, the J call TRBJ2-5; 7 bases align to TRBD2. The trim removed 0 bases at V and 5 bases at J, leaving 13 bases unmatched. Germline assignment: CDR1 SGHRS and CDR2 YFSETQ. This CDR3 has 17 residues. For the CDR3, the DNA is TGCGCCAGCAGCTTGGAATTCGGGACGGGAGGCAGGGAGACCCAGTACTTC. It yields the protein CASSLEFGTGGRETQYF.

CDR3 amino acids: CASSPRGADLYNSPLHF. The CDR3 nucleotides read TGTGCCAGCAGCCCCCGGGGGGCCGACTTGTATAATTCACCCCTCCACTTT. The rearrangement links TRBV7-2 to TRBJ1-6; D is perhaps TRBD1 (6 bases). The ends were cut back, 5 bases at V and 4 bases at J, with 18 bases in the middle. CDR1 and CDR2 (germline): SGHTA, FQGNSA. This CDR3 has 17 amino acids.

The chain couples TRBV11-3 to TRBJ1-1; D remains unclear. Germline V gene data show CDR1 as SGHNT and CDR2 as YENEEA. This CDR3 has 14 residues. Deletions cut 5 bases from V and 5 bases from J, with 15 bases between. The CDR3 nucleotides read TGTGCCAGCAGCCTTCACGACGGGGAAACTGAAGCTTTCTTT. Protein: CASSLHDGETEAFF.

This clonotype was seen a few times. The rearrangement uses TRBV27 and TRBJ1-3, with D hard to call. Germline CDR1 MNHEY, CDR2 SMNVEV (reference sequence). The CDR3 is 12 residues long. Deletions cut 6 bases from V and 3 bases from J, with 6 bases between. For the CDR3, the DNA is TGTGCCAGCAGAGGGATTGGAAACACCATATATTTT. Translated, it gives CASRGIGNTIYF.